This T cell receptor beta chain was found in a study of cytomegalovirus exposure and HLA in healthy donors. Overall study: According to later analysis, the same platform produced the 120 or so validation and 666 first-cohort repertoires. Overall study results and limits: 150 to 200 TCR beta chains were listed as cytomegalovirus-associated. Specific recognition of CMV antigens was confirmed in vitro for three chains (all CMV-associated).

Germline V gives CDR1 GTSNPN, CDR2 SVGIG (reference sequence). The CDR3 extends over 14 amino acids. V was clipped by 1 base and J by 1 base, with 10 bases between them. Clones were sequenced by immunoSEQ multiplex PCR, and TCRdb holds only the in-frame ones, with some missing. The repertoire includes about 360,000 clones, roughly 85% of them detected once, and 0.65% to 0.95% sits in the top ten. Concerning this clone: The antigen is unknown.

This clonotype was sampled from a young woman in good health and CMV-seronegative. V and J are TRBV30 and TRBJ1-1; perhaps TRBD1 as D (6 bases). Input material: PBMCs. CDR3 bases: TGTGCCTGGAGTGCGACAGGTTGGAACACTGAAGCTTTCTTT. This translates into CAWSATGWNTEAFF. Drawing the rest from reference TRBV30 and TRBJ1-1, the complete variable domain is SQTIHQWPATLVQPVGSPLSLECTVEGTSNPNLYWYRQAAGRGLQLLFYSVGIGQISSEVPQNLSASRPQDRQFILSSKKLLLSDSGFYLCAWSATGWNTEAFFGQGTRLTVV.